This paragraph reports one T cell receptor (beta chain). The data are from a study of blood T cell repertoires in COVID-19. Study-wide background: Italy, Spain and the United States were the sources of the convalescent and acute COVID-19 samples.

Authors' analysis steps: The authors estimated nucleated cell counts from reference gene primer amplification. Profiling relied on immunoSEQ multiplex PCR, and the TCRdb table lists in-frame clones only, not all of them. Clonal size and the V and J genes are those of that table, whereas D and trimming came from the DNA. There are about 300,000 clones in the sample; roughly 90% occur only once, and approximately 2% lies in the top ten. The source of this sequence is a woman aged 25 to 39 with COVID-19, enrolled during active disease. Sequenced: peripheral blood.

The CDR3 reads CASSRTQGAEQYF. For the CDR3, the DNA is TGTGCCAGCAGCCGAACACAGGGGGCCGAGCAGTACTTC. V usage is TRBV7-6 and J usage is TRBJ2-7; 9 nucleotides align to TRBD1. Trimming removed 5 bases from V and 6 bases from J; junction bases left unmatched: 5. The CDR3 loop spans 13 amino acids. The germline V gene has CDR1 SGHVS and CDR2 FNYEAQ.